This record looks at one T cell receptor (beta chain) sequence and its context. The data were taken from a study of OX40 agonist ivuxolimab in advanced cancers. Study background: Participants could have had prior anti-PD-1, anti-PD-L1 or anti-CTLA-4 therapy, and around 43% had some.

Measured with immunoSEQ multiplex PCR; TCRdb has only the in-frame clones, and not every one. This sample yields 45,000 to 60,000 clones, of which under 85% are seen a single time; over 3% belongs to the top ten. This material consisted of CD4+ or CD8+ T cells sorted from blood, taken in a trial of the OX40 agonist ivuxolimab. This TCR came from an adult with an advanced solid tumor such as melanoma, head and neck, liver or kidney cancer.

The DNA for the CDR3 is TGCGCCAGCAGCGAGTCCCGGACTAGCGGAACGGGGGGTGAGCAGTTCTTC. It codes for CASSESRTSGTGGEQFF. The rearrangement uses TRBV5-1 and TRBJ2-1; 10 bases align to TRBD2. CDR3 length equals 17 residues. Germline V lookup: CDR1 SGHRS, CDR2 YFSETQ. V shed 4 bases and J 9 bases; nucleotides not matched to a gene: 16.